The next 3 T cell receptor beta chains were all read from a single sample in a study of blood T cell repertoires in COVID-19. Sequencing used immunoSEQ multiplex PCR; TCRdb keeps in-frame clones, though not all of them. This sample has 210,000 or so clones, with approximately 85% found just once. Sequencing input: peripheral blood. The receptor source for this set is a man aged 50 to 59 with COVID-19, enrolled during active disease.

The chain carries TRBV9 and TRBJ2-5; TRBD2 aligns across 15 bases. The CDR3 spans 18 residues. Germline trimming cut 4 bases from V and 4 bases from J; bases unmatched to any gene: 11. Germline V gene lookup returns CDR1 SGDLS and CDR2 YYNGEE. CDR3 sequence reads: CASSITGTSGGRGETQYF. DNA for the CDR3: TGTGCCAGCAGCATTACCGGGACTAGCGGGGGGCGGGGAGAGACCCAGTACTTC. Complete variable domain (other parts from reference TRBV9 and TRBJ2-5): DSGVTQTPKHLITATGQRVTLRCSPRSGDLSVYWYQQSLDQGLQFLIQYYNGEERAKGNILERFSAQQFPDLHSELNLSSLELGDSALYFCASSITGTSGGRGETQYFGPGTRLLVL.

This rearrangement joins TRBV11-1 to TRBJ2-5, with D possibly being TRBD2 (5 bases). With 3 bases removed from V and 3 bases from J, the gap between germline ends came to 14 bases. Germline CDR1 and CDR2: SGHAT and FQDESV (reference sequence). The CDR3 consists of 15 residues. The CDR3 region has the DNA TGTGCCAGCAGCTTTATGAGGGTCTCCAAAGAGACCCAGTACTTC. Encoded protein: CASSFMRVSKETQYF.

This clone has only one observation. The chain is built from TRBV7-2 and TRBJ2-5, with 7 positions matching TRBD2. This CDR3 has 12 residues. J gave up 5 bases and V 5 bases, and 2 bases lay outside the gene matches. Germline loops: CDR1 SGHTA, CDR2 FQGNSA. The CDR3 here is CASSVGGETQYF. CDR3 nucleotides: TGTGCCAGCAGCGTCGGGGGGGAGACCCAGTACTTC.